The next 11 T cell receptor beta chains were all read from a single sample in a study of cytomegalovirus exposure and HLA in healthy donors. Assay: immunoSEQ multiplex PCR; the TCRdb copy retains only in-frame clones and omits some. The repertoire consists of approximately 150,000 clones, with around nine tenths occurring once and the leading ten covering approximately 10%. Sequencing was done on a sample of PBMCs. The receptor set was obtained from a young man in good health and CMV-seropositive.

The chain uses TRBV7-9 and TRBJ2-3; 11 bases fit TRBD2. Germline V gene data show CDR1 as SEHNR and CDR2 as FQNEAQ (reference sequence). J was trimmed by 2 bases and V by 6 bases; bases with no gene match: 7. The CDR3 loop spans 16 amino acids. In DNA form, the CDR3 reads TGTGCCAGCAGAAGAGGACTAGCGGGTAACACAGATACGCAGTATTTT. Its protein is CASRRGLAGNTDTQYF.

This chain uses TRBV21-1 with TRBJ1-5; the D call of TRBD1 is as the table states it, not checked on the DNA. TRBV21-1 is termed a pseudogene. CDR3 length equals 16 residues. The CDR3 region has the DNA TGTGCCAGCAGCAGCTCAGACAGGGGGAGAGATCAGCCCCAGCATTTT. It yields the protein CASSSSDRGRDQPQHF.

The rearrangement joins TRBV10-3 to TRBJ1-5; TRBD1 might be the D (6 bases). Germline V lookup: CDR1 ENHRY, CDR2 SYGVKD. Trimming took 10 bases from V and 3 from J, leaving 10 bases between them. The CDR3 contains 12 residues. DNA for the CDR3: TGTGCCACCAGGACAGACAATCAGCCCCAGCATTTT. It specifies CATRTDNQPQHF.

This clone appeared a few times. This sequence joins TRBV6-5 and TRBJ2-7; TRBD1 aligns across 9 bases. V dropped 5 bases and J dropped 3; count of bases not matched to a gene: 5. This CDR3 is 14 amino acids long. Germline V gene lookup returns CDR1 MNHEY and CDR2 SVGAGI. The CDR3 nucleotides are TGTGCCAGCAGTGAGAGACAGGGGGGCTACGAGCAGTACTTC. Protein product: CASSERQGGYEQYF.

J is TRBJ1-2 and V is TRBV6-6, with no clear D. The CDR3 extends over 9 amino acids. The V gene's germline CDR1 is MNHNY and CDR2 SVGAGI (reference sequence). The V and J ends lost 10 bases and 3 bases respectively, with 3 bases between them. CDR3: CATDYGYTF. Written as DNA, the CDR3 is TGTGCCACAGACTATGGCTACACCTTC.

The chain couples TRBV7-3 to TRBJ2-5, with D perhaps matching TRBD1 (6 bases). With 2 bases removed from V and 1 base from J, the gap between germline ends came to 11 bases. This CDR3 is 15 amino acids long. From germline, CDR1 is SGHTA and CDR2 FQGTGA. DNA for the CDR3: TGTGCCAGCAGCTTATCTACAGGGACCCAAGAGACCCAGTACTTC. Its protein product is CASSLSTGTQETQYF.

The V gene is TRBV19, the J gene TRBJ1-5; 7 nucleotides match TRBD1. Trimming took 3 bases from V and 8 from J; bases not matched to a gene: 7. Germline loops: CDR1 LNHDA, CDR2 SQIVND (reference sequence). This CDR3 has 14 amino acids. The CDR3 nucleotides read TGTGCCAGTAGTATTGAAGGGGGCGGGAAGCCCCAGCATTTT. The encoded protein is CASSIEGGGKPQHF. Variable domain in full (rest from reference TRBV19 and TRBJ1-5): DGGITQSPKYLFRKEGQNVTLSCEQNLNHDAMYWYRQDPGQGLRLIYYSQIVNDFQKGDIAEGYSVSREKKESFPLTVTSAQKNPTAFYLCASSIEGGGKPQHFGDGTRLSIL.

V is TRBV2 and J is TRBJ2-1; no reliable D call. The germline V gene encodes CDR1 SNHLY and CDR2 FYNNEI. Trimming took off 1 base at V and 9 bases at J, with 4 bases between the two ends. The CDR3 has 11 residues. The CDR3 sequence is CASSEGSEQFF. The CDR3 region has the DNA TGTGCCAGCAGTGAAGGGAGTGAGCAGTTCTTC. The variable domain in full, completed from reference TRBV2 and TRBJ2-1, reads EPEVTQTPSHQVTQMGQEVILRCVPISNHLYFYWYRQILGQKVEFLVSFYNNEISEKSEIFDDQFSVERPDGSNFTLKIRSTKLEDSAMYFCASSEGSEQFFGPGTRLTVL.

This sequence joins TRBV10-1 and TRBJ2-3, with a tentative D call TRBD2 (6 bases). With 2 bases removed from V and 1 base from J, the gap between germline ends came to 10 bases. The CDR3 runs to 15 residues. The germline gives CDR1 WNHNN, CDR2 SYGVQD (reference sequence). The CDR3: CASSEGTLRTDTQYF. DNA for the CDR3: TGCGCCAGCAGTGAGGGGACTCTACGCACAGATACGCAGTATTTT.

CDR3 amino acids: CASSYWGSGETQYF. CDR3 nucleotides: TGTGCCAGCAGTTACTGGGGTTCAGGGGAGACCCAGTACTTC. V is TRBV6-5 and J is TRBJ2-5; perhaps TRBD1 as D (5 bases). The CDR3 contains 14 residues. CDR1 is MNHEY and CDR2 is SVGAGI in the germline V gene. Trimming stripped 1 base from V and 5 bases from J, with 11 bases between.

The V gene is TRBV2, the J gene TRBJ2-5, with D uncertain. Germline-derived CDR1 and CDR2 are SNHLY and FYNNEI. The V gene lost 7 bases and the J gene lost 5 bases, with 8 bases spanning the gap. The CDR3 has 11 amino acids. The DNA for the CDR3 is TGTGCCAGCACCGAACGGGAGACCCAGTACTTC. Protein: CASTERETQYF.